These 20 T cell receptor beta chains came from one sample sequenced in a study of CD8+ T cells in alopecia areata (dated by TCRdb to between 2018 and 2020). Receptor libraries were prepared by the immunoSEQ multiplex PCR assay. For TCR sequencing, RNA was extracted from every sample and reverse transcribed into cDNA to serve as template. TCRdb re-hosts the immuneACCESS table, in-frame sequences only. Its copies lack some clones; in the studies checked, an unresolved V gene accounts for under half of them, and the cause for the rest is not known. A total of about 100,000 clones appear in this sample, roughly 60% of them only once. Of the sample, about 16% falls within the top ten clones. The treatment or condition tag for this specimen amounts to: oral pan-JAK inhibitor, 5-10 mg twice daily. This material consisted of CD8+ T cells sorted from blood, taken between weeks 55 and 65, from a patient treated with tofacitinib. The receptors were sampled from a human donor with alopecia areata.

This clone was seen a handful of times. The chain employs TRBV7-9 and TRBJ1-1; D ambiguous. The CDR3 loop spans 14 amino acids. Trimming removed 1 base at V and 8 bases at J, with 14 bases between. The germline CDR1 and CDR2 sequences are SEHNR and FQNEAQ (reference sequence). Here the CDR3 DNA reads TGTGCCAGCAGCTTAGTTTCCCTCGCCGGGGAAGCTTTCTTT. Translation gives CASSLVSLAGEAFF.

This clone was observed a handful of times. The chain combines TRBV19 with TRBJ1-2; possibly TRBD1 for D (5 bases). The CDR3 has 12 amino acids. Trimming stripped 3 bases from V and 8 bases from J, with 10 bases between. Germline CDR1 is LNHDA and CDR2 is SQIVND (reference sequence). The CDR3: CASSIWGNGYTF. The CDR3 DNA follows: TGTGCCAGTAGTATCTGGGGGAACGGCTACACCTTC.

This clone was observed a few times. The chain links TRBV7-6 to TRBJ2-1, with D unclear. The V and J ends lost 4 bases and 4 bases respectively, with 14 bases between them. The V gene's germline CDR1 is SGHVS and CDR2 FNYEAQ. The length of the CDR3 is 15 residues. The CDR3 DNA reads TGTGCCAGCAGCTCGGACCGAAACCCTTACAATGAGCAGTTCTTC. Its translation: CASSSDRNPYNEQFF.

The rearrangement uses TRBV5-1 and TRBJ2-2; 9 nucleotides match TRBD1. The germline V gene has CDR1 SGHRS and CDR2 YFSETQ. The CDR3 is made up of 15 amino acids. V was pared by 3 bases and J by 7 bases, with 7 bases of the junction left unmatched. The CDR3 DNA sequence: TGCGCCAGCAGCTCGGGACAGGGTGCAAACGGGGAGCTGTTTTTT. It translates to CASSSGQGANGELFF.

This clone has only a few counts. The chain couples TRBV14 to TRBJ2-1, with D perhaps TRBD2 (5 bases). The CDR3 has 15 amino acids. V was trimmed by 2 bases and J by 4 bases, leaving 12 bases between them. From germline, CDR1 is SGHDN and CDR2 FVKESK. As DNA, the CDR3 is TGTGCCAGCAGCCAACGGGGATTCCTATACAATGAGCAGTTCTTC. This codes for CASSQRGFLYNEQFF.

This clone showed up just once. V is TRBV10-2 and J is TRBJ2-1, with a weak D call TRBD1 (5 bases). The CDR3 sequence is 12 residues long. Per the germline V gene, CDR1 is WSHSY and CDR2 is SAAADI. The germline V and J ends were trimmed by 4 bases and 9 bases, with 10 bases remaining between them. DNA of the CDR3: TGCGCCAGCAGTGCAGGGTACGGTGAGCAGTTCTTC. Translated: CASSAGYGEQFF.

J is TRBJ2-7 and V is TRBV14; TRBD1 agrees at 8 bases. Germline V gene sequence: CDR1 SGHDN, CDR2 FVKESK. V gave up 3 bases and J gave up 1 base; unmatched junction bases: 8. The length of the CDR3 is 16 residues. This CDR3 is CASSQGRDRRSYEQYF. The CDR3 DNA reads TGTGCCAGCAGCCAGGGCCGGGACAGGCGATCCTACGAGCAGTACTTC.

The chain recombines TRBV30 with TRBJ2-3, with TRBD1 matching 9 bases. CDR1 GTSNPN and CDR2 SVGIG come from the germline V gene (reference sequence). This CDR3 contains 15 residues. Trimming took 3 bases from V and 2 from J; bases not matched to a gene: 6. CDR3 DNA: TGTGCCTGGAGCGCGGGACAGGGCCACACAGATACGCAGTATTTT. It is translated as CAWSAGQGHTDTQYF.

This clone was detected ten times or more. The chain joins TRBV6-6 to TRBJ1-1; 7 bases agree with TRBD1. Trimming at V came to 2 bases and at J to 7 bases, leaving 1 base not matched to a gene. The CDR3 covers 12 residues. CDR1 MNHNY and CDR2 SVGAGI come from the germline V gene (reference sequence). The CDR3 spells CASSYGQVEAFF. CDR3 sequence (DNA): TGTGCCAGCAGTTACGGACAGGTTGAAGCTTTCTTT.

The gene calls are TRBV6-7 and TRBJ1-6; 10 bases are shared with TRBD1. TRBV6-7 is annotated as an ORF whose role is uncertain. The junction had 5 bases not matched to a gene; V was cut back by 4 bases and J by 5 bases. The length of the CDR3 is 16 residues. This CDR3 reads CASSLGTGADNSPLHF. As DNA, the CDR3 is TGTGCCAGCAGTTTAGGGACAGGGGCAGATAATTCACCCCTCCACTTT.

This chain links TRBV4-1 with TRBJ2-5; possibly TRBD1 for D (6 bases). CDR1 MGHRA and CDR2 YSYEKL come from the germline V gene. Trimming pared 1 base from V and 5 bases from J, leaving 11 bases between. The CDR3 extends over 14 amino acids. CDR3 protein: CASSQAGDAETQYF. CDR3 nucleotide sequence: TGCGCCAGCAGCCAAGCAGGGGATGCGGAGACCCAGTACTTC.

DNA of the CDR3: TGTGCCAGCAGCCGTAACACAGGGAATCCTGAAGCTTTCTTT. Translated, it gives CASSRNTGNPEAFF. The chain links TRBV7-6 to TRBJ1-1; D is possibly TRBD1 (6 bases). V lost 5 bases to trimming and J lost 6 bases, with 16 bases between them. From germline, CDR1 is SGHVS and CDR2 FNYEAQ. This CDR3 contains 14 residues.

This chain links TRBV7-6 with TRBJ1-1, with TRBD1 identical over 7 bases. The trim removed 3 bases at V and 5 bases at J, leaving 6 bases unmatched. Germline CDR1 reads SGHVS; CDR2 reads FNYEAQ. This CDR3 comprises 14 residues. The CDR3 loop is CASSLNRGGTEAFF. The CDR3 DNA reads as TGTGCCAGCAGCTTGAACAGGGGAGGGACTGAAGCTTTCTTT.

The chain carries TRBV7-9 and TRBJ1-2, with 8 bases that match TRBD1. The germline V gene has CDR1 SEHNR and CDR2 FQNEAQ (reference sequence). The CDR3 covers 12 residues. With V trimmed by 5 bases and J by 7 bases, 3 bases remained unmatched. For the CDR3, the DNA is TGTGCCAGCAGCCAGGACAGGGCTGGCTACACCTTC. Protein product: CASSQDRAGYTF.

The V call is TRBV7-9, the J call TRBJ2-1, with D unclear. V shed 7 bases and J shed 10 bases, with 20 bases lying between them. Germline values: CDR1 SEHNR, CDR2 FQNEAQ (reference sequence). This CDR3 has 14 amino acids. The CDR3 protein is CASNPRSRDWEQFF. CDR3 bases: TGTGCCAGCAACCCAAGGTCCCGCGATTGGGAGCAGTTCTTC.

The chain combines TRBV5-1 with TRBJ1-3, with D hard to call. This CDR3 contains 18 residues. Germline CDR1 and CDR2: SGHRS and YFSETQ. V was shortened by 3 bases and J by 4 bases, with 23 bases between the two germline ends. For the CDR3, the DNA is TGCGCCAGCAGCTCTTCCAACGCGCACGGGTTGTCGGGAAACACCATATATTTT. Translated: CASSSSNAHGLSGNTIYF.

The gene calls are TRBV9 and TRBJ1-4; perhaps TRBD1 as D (6 bases). V was clipped by 1 base and J by 3 bases, with 10 bases between them. The germline gives CDR1 SGDLS, CDR2 YYNGEE. The CDR3 has 15 residues. Written as DNA, the CDR3 is TGTGCCAGCAGCGTACAGGGGCGACCTAATGAAAAACTGTTTTTT. Protein sequence: CASSVQGRPNEKLFF.

This clone was seen only a few times. This chain connects TRBV19 to TRBJ1-5; D call uncertain. V was shortened by 6 bases and J by 7 bases, with 16 bases between the two germline ends. CDR1 is LNHDA and CDR2 is SQIVND in the germline V gene (reference sequence). The CDR3 consists of 14 residues. CDR3 sequence: CASRSPRARQPQHF. The CDR3 DNA sequence: TGTGCCAGTAGATCCCCCCGGGCTCGACAGCCCCAGCATTTT.

This chain connects TRBV5-1 to TRBJ2-1, with 9 positions matching TRBD1. J gave up 9 bases and V 0 bases, and 4 bases lay outside the gene matches. This CDR3 comprises 14 residues. Germline assignment: CDR1 SGHRS and CDR2 YFSETQ. The CDR3 spells CASSLGRQGVEQFF. The CDR3 coding sequence is TGCGCCAGCAGCTTGGGCCGACAGGGGGTTGAGCAGTTCTTC.

The chain is built from TRBV2 and TRBJ2-1, with D tentatively TRBD1 (6 bases). Germline CDR1 SNHLY, CDR2 FYNNEI. V dropped 6 bases and J dropped 4 bases, with 7 bases sitting between them. The CDR3 has 12 amino acids. CDR3 sequence reads: CASRDSYNEQFF. CDR3 coding DNA: TGTGCCAGCAGGGACAGTTACAATGAGCAGTTCTTC.